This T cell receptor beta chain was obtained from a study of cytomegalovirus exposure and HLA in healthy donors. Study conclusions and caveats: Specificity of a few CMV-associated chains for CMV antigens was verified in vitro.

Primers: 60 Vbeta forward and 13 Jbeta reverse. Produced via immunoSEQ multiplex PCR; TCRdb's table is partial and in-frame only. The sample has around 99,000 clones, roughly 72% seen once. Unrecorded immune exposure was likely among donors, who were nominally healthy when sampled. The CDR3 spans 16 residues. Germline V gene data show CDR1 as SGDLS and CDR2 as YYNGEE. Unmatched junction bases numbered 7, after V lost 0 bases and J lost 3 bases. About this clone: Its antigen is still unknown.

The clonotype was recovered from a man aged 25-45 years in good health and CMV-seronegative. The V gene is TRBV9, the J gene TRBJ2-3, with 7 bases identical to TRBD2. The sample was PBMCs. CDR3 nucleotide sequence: TGTGCCAGCAGCGTAGCTTCCAGCGGGGAGACAGATACGCAGTATTTT. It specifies CASSVASSGETDTQYF. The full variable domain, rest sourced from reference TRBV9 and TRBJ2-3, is DSGVTQTPKHLITATGQRVTLRCSPRSGDLSVYWYQQSLDQGLQFLIQYYNGEERAKGNILERFSAQQFPDLHSELNLSSLELGDSALYFCASSVASSGETDTQYFGPGTRLTVL.